The 5 T cell receptor beta chains reported below all come from one sample, sequenced in a study of T cell responses to AZD1222 COVID-19 vaccine. Sequencing used immunoSEQ multiplex PCR; TCRdb keeps in-frame clones, though not all of them. The sample carries a few hundred thousand clones, 80% to 95% recorded once. The sample here was peripheral blood, taken on day 0 of AZD1222 vaccination. All receptors derive from an adult in good health.

This chain joins TRBV5-4 and TRBJ1-3; perhaps TRBD1 as D (5 bases). The CDR3 consists of 15 residues. The V and J ends lost 3 bases and 1 base respectively, with 11 bases between them. Germline lookup yields CDR1 SGHNT and CDR2 YYREEE (reference sequence). CDR3 DNA sequence: TGTGCCAGCAGCTGGGGACCCAGATCTGGAAACACCATATATTTT. This codes for CASSWGPRSGNTIYF.

This clone was observed a handful of times. The chain couples TRBV19 to TRBJ2-7; D unclear. Looked up from germline, CDR1 is LNHDA and CDR2 is SQIVND (reference sequence). There are 14 residues in the CDR3. V dropped 6 bases and J dropped 0 bases, with 12 bases sitting between them. CDR3 amino acids: CASRLDGSSYEQYF. CDR3 DNA sequence: TGTGCCAGTAGACTGGACGGAAGCTCCTACGAGCAGTACTTC.

The chain carries TRBV10-2 and TRBJ1-3; D call uncertain. Germline CDR1 reads WSHSY; CDR2 reads SAAADI. Trimming left V 0 bases short and J 2 bases short, with 8 bases between. The CDR3 sequence is 15 residues long. The CDR3 bases are TGCGCCAGCAGTGAGTCTAGTACCCCTGGAAACACCATATATTTT. Translating gives CASSESSTPGNTIYF.

The chain's CDR3 is CASSATSGVSYNEQFF. The CDR3 bases are TGTGCCAGCAGCGCTACTAGCGGGGTCTCCTACAATGAGCAGTTCTTC. The chain uses TRBV9 and TRBJ2-1; 10 bases are a match to TRBD2. The length of the CDR3 is 16 residues. Germline trimming cut 3 bases from V and 0 bases from J; bases unmatched to any gene: 3. Germline V gene sequence: CDR1 SGDLS, CDR2 YYNGEE.

The chain recombines TRBV11-3 with TRBJ2-3, with D perhaps TRBD2 (5 bases). Germline CDR1 SGHNT, CDR2 YENEEA. V was trimmed by 4 bases and J by 5 bases, leaving 13 bases between them. The CDR3 loop spans 14 amino acids. CDR3 sequence (DNA): TGTGCCAGCAGCTGGGGTAGCGCAAAAGATACGCAGTATTTT. Translated: CASSWGSAKDTQYF.